This T cell receptor (beta chain) was recovered during a study of cytomegalovirus exposure and HLA in healthy donors. This PCR relied on a set of 60 Vbeta primers and 13 Jbeta primers. Libraries were prepared by immunoSEQ multiplex PCR; TCRdb keeps only in-frame clonotypes and omits some of them. The repertoire holds 70,000 to 100,000 clones, 80% seen once, with 32% in the top ten. Study-level findings and limits: Presence/absence analyses treated sequencing depth as roughly uniform across donors.

The CDR3 runs 11 residues. The germline CDR1 and CDR2 sequences are MGHDK and SYGVNS. The V gene lost 8 bases and the J gene lost 7 bases, with 12 bases spanning the gap. In the case of this clone: Its matching antigen is unknown.

Sequencing input: PBMCs. This receptor was identified in a man aged 50 to 59 in good health and CMV-seropositive. The gene calls are TRBV25-1 and TRBJ2-7, with D possibly being TRBD1 (6 bases). The CDR3 reads CASSGHVEQYF. CDR3 nucleotides: TGTGCCAGCTCGGGACACGTGGAGCAGTACTTC.